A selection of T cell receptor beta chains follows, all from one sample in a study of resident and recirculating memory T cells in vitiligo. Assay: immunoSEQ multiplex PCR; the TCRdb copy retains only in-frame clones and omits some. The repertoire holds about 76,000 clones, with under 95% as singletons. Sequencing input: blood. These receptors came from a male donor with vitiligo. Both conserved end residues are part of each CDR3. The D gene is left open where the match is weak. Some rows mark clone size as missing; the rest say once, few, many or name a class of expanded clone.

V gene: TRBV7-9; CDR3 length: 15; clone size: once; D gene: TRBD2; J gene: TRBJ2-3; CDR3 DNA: TGTGCCAGCAGCACCGGACTAGCGAGCACAGATACGCAGTATTTT; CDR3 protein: CASSTGLASTDTQYF
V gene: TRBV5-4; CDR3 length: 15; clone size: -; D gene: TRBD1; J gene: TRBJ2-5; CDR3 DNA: TGTGCCAGCACCCCGGGACAGGGGGCGGGCGAGACCCAGTACTTC; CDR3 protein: CASTPGQGAGETQYF
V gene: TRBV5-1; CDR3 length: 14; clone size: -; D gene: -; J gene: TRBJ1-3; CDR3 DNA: TGCGCCAGCAGCCCCTCTATGGGCTCGAACACCATATATTTT; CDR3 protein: CASSPSMGSNTIYF
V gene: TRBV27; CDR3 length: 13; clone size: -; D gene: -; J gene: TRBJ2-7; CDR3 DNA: TGTGCCAGCAGTTTTCAGCGGGCCTACGAGCAGTACTTC; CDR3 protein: CASSFQRAYEQYF
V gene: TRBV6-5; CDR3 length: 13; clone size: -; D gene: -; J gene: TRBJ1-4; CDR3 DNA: TGTGCCAGCAGTTACAGCGATAATGAAAAACTGTTTTTT; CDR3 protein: CASSYSDNEKLFF
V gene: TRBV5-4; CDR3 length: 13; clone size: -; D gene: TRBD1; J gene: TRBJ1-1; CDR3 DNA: TGTGCCAGCAAAGTGGACAGGATGGCTGAAGCTTTCTTT; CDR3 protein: CASKVDRMAEAFF
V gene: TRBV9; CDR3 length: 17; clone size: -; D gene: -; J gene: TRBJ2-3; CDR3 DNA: TGTGCCAGCAGCGTAGAGGCTCAGGGTAGGGTCACAGATACGCAGTATTTT; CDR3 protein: CASSVEAQGRVTDTQYF
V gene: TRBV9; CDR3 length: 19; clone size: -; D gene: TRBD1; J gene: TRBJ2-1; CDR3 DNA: TGTGCCAGCAGCGTAGAAGGTGGAAGGGGACAGGGGACCTACAATGAGCAGTTCTTC; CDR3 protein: CASSVEGGRGQGTYNEQFF
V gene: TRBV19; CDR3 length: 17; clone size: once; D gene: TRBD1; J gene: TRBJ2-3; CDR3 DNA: TGTGCCAGTAGTGCTACCCGACAGGGGGGGACCACAGATACGCAGTATTTT; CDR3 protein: CASSATRQGGTTDTQYF
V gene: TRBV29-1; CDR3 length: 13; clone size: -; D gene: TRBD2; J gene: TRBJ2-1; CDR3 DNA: TGCAGCGTTGAGGGGCGGGAGGGCAGCGAGCAGTTCTTC; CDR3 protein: CSVEGREGSEQFF
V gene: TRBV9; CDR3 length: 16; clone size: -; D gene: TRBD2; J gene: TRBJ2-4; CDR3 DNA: TGTGCCAGCAGCGTCGAAACTAGCGGGAGGGGAGGCATTCAGTACTTC; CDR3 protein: CASSVETSGRGGIQYF
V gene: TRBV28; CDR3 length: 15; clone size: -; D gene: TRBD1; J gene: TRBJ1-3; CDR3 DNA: TGTGCCAGCGGATGGGACAGCGGCTCTGGAAACACCATATATTTT; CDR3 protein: CASGWDSGSGNTIYF
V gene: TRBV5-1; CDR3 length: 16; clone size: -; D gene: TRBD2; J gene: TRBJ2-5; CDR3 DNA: TGCGCCAGCAGCTTGGACTTAGCGGGAGTCGGGGAGACCCAGTACTTC; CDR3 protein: CASSLDLAGVGETQYF
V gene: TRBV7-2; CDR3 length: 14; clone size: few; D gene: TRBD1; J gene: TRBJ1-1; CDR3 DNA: TGTGCCAGCAGTTACACAGGGGGAGACACTGAAGCTTTCTTT; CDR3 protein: CASSYTGGDTEAFF
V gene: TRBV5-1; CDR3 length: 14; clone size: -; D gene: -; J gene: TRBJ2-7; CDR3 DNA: TGCGCCAGCAGCAACTATGCGGCTTCCTACGAGCAGTACTTC; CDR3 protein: CASSNYAASYEQYF
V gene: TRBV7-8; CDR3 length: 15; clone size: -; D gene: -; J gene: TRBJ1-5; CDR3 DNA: TGTGCCAGCAGCTTAAGGGGCAATTTGAATCAGCCCCAGCATTTT; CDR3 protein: CASSLRGNLNQPQHF
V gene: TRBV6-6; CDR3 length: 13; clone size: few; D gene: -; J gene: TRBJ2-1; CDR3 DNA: TGTGCCAGCAGGCGGTCCTCCTACAATGAGCAGTTCTTC; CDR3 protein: CASRRSSYNEQFF
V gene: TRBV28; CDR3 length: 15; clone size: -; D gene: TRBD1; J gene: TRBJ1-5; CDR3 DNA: TGTGCCAGCAGCCCTCGGGACAGTTTAAATCAGCCCCAGCATTTT; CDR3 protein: CASSPRDSLNQPQHF
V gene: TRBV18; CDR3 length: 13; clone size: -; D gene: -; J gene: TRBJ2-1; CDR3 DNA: TGTGCCAGCTTGGAGGGGACCTACAATGAGCAGTTCTTC; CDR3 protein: CASLEGTYNEQFF
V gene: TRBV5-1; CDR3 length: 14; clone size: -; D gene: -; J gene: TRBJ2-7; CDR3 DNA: TGCGCCAGCAGCTTTGGGAGTGGCTCCTACGAGCAGTACTTC; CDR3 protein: CASSFGSGSYEQYF
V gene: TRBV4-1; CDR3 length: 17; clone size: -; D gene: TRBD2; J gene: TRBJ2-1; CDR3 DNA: TGCGCCAGCAGCCCCAGGGACGGGACTAGTAACTACAATGAGCAGTTCTTC; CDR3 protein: CASSPRDGTSNYNEQFF
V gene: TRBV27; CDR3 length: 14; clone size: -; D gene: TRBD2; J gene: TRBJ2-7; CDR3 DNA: TGTGCCAGCAGTTTAGGGAGGGCTTCCTACGAGCAGTACTTC; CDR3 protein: CASSLGRASYEQYF
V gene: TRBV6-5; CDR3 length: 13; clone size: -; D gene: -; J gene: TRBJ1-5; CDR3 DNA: TGTGCCAGCAGTGTGGGCCGCAATCAGCCCCAGCATTTT; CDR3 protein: CASSVGRNQPQHF
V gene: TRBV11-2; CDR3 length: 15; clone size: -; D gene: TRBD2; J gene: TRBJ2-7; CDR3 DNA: TGTGCCAGCAGCTTAGAGGGGCGGGAGGGCGACGAGCAGTACTTC; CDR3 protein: CASSLEGREGDEQYF
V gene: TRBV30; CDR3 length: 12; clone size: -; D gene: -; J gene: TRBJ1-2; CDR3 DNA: TGTGCCTGGATTAGGGGTATGCATGGCTACACCTTC; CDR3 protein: CAWIRGMHGYTF
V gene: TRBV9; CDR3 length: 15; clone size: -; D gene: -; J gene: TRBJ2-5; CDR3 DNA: TGTGCCAGCAGCGTAGAGGGAGGCTGGAAAGAGACCCAGTACTTC; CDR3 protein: CASSVEGGWKETQYF
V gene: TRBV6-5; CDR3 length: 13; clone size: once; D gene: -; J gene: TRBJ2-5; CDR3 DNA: TGTGCCAGCAGCCCTAGCGTCGGGCGGACCCAGTACTTC; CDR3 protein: CASSPSVGRTQYF
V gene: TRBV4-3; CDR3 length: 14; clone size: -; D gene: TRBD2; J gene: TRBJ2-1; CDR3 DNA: TGCGCCAGCAGTCGACTAGCGGGAAGCGGTGAGCAGTTCTTC; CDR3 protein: CASSRLAGSGEQFF
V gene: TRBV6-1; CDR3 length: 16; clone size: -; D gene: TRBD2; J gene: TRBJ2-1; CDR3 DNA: TGTGCCAGCAGTGAGCTGGGACTAGCGGGATTCCATGAGCAGTTCTTC; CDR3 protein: CASSELGLAGFHEQFF
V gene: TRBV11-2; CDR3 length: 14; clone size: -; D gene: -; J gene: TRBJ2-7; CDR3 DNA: TGTGCCAGCAGCCCGATCTACAGACCCTACGAGCAGTACTTC; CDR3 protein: CASSPIYRPYEQYF
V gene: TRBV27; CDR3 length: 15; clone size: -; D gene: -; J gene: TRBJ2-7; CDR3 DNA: TGTGCCAGCAGTCGGCCGGGACTTAGCACTTACGAGCAGTACTTC; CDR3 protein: CASSRPGLSTYEQYF